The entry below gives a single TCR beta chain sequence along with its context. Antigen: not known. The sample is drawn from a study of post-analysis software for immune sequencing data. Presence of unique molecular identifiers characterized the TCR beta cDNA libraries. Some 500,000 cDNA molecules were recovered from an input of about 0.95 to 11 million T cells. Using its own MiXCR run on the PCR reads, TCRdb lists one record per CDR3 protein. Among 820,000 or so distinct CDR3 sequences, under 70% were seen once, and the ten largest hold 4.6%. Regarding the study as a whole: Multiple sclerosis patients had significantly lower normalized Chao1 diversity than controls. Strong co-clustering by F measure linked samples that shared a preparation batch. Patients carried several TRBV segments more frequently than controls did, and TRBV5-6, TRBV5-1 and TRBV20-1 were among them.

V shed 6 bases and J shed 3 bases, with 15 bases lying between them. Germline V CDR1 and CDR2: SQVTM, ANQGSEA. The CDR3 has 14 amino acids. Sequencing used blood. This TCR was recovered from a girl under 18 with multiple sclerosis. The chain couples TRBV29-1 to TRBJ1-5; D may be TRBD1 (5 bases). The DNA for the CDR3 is TGCAGCGTCCAGCACGGGGGTACCAATCAGCCCCAGCATTTT. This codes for CSVQHGGTNQPQHF.